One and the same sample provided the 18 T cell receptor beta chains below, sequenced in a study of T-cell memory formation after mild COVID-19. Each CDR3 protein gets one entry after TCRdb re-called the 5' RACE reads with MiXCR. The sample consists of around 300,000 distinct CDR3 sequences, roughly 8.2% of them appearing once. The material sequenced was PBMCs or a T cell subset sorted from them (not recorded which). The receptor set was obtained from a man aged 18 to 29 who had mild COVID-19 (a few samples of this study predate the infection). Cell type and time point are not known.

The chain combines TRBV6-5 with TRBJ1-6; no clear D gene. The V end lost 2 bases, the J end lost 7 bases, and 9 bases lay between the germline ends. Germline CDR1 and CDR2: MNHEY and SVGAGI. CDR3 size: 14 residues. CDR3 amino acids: CASSYVEENSPLHF. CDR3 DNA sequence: TGTGCCAGCAGTTACGTGGAGGAAAATTCACCCCTCCACTTT.

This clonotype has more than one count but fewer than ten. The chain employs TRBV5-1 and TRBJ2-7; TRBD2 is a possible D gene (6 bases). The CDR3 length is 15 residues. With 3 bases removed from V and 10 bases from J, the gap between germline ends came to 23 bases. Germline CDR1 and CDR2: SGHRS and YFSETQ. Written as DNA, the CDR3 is TGCGCCAGCAGCTCAGAACCGGGACTCCCGATGATCCAGTACTTC. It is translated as CASSSEPGLPMIQYF.

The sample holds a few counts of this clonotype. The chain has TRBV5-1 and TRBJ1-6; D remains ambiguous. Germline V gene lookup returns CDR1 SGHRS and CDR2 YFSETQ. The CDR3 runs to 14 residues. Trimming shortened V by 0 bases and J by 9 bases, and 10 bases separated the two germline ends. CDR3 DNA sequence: TGCGCCAGCAGCTTGGCTGGGATGCCTTCACCCCTCCACTTT. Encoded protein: CASSLAGMPSPLHF.

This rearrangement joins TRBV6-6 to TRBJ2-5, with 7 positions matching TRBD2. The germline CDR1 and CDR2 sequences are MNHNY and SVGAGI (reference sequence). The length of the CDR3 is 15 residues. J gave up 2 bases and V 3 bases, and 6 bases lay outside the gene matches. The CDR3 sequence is CASSYSGWLQETQYF. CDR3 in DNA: TGTGCCAGCAGTTATAGCGGGTGGCTTCAAGAGACCCAGTACTTC.

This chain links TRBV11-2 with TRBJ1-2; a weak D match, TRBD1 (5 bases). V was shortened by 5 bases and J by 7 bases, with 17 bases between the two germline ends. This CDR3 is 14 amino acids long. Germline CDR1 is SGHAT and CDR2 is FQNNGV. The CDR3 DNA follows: TGTGCCAGCAGCCCACTCACAGCGAGGGGTGGCTACACCTTC. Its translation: CASSPLTARGGYTF.

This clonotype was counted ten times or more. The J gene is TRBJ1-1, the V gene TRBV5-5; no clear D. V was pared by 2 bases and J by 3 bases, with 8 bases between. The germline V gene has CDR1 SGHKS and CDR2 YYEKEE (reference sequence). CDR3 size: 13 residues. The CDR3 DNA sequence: TGTGCCAGCAGCTTAACGGAAGACACTGAAGCTTTCTTT. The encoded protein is CASSLTEDTEAFF.

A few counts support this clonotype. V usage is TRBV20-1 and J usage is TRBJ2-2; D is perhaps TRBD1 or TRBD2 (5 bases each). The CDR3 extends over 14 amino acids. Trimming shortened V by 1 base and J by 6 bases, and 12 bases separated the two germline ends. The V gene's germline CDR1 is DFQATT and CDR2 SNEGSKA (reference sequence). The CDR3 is CSARVGPRAGELFF. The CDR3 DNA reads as TGCAGTGCTAGAGTGGGACCGAGGGCCGGGGAGCTGTTTTTT.

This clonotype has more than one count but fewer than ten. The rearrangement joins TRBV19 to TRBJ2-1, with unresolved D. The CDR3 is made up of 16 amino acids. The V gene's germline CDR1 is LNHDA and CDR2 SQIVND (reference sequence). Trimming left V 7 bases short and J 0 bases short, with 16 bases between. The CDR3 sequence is CASNNNLGGSYNEQFF. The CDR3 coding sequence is TGTGCCAGTAATAATAATCTCGGCGGCTCCTACAATGAGCAGTTCTTC.

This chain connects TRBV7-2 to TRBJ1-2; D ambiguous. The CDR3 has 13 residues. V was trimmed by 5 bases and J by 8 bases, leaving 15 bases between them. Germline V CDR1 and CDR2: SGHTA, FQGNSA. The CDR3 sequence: CASSPPSTEGYTF. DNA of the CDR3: TGTGCCAGCAGCCCTCCCTCCACGGAAGGCTACACCTTC.

The CDR3 loop reads CASSLGGPVIDTEAFF. CDR3 bases: TGTGCCAGCAGCTTGGGGGGGCCAGTCATCGACACTGAAGCTTTCTTT. The V and J genes are TRBV5-6 and TRBJ1-1, with D perhaps TRBD1 (6 bases). Trimming removed 0 bases from V and 3 bases from J, with 15 bases in between. This CDR3 has 16 amino acids. Germline V gene sequence: CDR1 SGHDT, CDR2 YYEEEE.

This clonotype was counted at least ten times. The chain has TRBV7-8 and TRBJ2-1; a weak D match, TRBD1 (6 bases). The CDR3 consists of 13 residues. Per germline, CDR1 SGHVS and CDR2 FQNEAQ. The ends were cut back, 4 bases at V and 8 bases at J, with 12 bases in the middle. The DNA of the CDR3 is TGTGCCAGCAGCTCCTTGGACAGTTATGAGCAGTTCTTC. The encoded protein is CASSSLDSYEQFF.

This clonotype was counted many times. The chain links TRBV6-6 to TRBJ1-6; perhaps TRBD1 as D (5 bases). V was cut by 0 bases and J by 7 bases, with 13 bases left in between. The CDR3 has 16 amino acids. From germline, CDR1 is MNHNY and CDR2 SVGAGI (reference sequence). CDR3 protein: CASSYSNPRDNSPLHF. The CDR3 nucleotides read TGTGCCAGCAGTTACTCGAATCCCAGGGACAATTCACCCCTCCACTTT.

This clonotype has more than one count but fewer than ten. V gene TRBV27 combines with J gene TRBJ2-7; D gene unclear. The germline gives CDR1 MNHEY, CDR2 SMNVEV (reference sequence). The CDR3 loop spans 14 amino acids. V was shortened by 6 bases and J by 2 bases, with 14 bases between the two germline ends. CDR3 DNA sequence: TGTGCCAGCAGCAGCCGTTTATCCCCCTACGAGCAGTACTTC. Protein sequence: CASSSRLSPYEQYF.

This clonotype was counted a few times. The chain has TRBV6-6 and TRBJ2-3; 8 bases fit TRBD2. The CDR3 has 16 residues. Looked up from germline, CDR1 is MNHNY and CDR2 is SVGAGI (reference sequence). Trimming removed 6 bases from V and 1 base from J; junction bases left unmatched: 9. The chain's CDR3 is CASSPWRGAGTDTQYF. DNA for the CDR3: TGTGCCAGCAGCCCTTGGCGGGGGGCTGGCACAGATACGCAGTATTTT.

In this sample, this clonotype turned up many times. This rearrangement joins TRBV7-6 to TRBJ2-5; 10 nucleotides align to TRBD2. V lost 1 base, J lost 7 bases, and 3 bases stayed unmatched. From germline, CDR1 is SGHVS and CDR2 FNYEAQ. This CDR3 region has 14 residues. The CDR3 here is CASSLERGGVTQYF. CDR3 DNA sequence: TGTGCCAGCAGCTTAGAGCGGGGGGGCGTGACCCAGTACTTC.

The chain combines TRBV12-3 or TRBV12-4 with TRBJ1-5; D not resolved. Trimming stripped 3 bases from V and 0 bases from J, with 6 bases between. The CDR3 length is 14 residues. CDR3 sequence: CASSFTRSNQPQHF. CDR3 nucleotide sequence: TGTGCCAGCAGTTTCACACGTAGCAATCAGCCCCAGCATTTT.

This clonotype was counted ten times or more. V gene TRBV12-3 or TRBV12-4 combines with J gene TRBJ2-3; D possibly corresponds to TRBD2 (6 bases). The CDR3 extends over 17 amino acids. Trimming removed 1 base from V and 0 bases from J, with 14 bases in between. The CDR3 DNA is TGTGCCAGCAGTTTAGGAGCGGGCCGCGTTAGCACAGATACGCAGTATTTT. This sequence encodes CASSLGAGRVSTDTQYF.

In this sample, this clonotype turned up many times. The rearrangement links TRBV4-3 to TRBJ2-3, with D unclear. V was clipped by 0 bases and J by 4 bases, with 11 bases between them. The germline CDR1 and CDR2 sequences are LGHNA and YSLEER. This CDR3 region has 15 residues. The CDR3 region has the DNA TGCGCCAGCAGCCAAGATCTAGGTCGGTCAGATACGCAGTATTTT. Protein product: CASSQDLGRSDTQYF.